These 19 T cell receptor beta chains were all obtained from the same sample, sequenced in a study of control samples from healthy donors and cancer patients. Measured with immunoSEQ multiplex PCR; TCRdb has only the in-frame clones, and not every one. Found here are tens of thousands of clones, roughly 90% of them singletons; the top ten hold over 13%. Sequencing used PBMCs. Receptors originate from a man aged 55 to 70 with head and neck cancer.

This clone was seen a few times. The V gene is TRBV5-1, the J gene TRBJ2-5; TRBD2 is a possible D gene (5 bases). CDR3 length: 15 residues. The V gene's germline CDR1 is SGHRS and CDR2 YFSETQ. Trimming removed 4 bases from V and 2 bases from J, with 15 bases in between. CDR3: CASSRGLAEQETQYF. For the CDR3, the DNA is TGCGCCAGCAGCCGAGGGTTGGCAGAACAAGAGACCCAGTACTTC.

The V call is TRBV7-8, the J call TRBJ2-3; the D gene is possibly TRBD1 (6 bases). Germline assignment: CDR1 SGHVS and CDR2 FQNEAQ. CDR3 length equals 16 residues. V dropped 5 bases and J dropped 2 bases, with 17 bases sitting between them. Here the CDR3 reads CASSLGQYAYTDTQYF. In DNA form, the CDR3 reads TGTGCCAGCAGCCTAGGACAGTACGCTTACACAGATACGCAGTATTTT. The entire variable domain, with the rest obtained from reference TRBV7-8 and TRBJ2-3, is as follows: GAGVSQSPRYKVAKRGQDVALRCDPISGHVSLFWYQQALGQGPEFLTYFQNEAQLDKSGLPSDRFFAERPEGSVSTLKIQRTQQEDSAVYLCASSLGQYAYTDTQYFGPGTRLTVL.

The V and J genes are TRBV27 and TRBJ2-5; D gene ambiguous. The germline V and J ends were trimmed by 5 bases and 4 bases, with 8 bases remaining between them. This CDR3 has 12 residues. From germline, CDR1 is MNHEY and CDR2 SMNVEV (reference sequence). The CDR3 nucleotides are TGTGCCAGCAGTCCCGCACGAGAGACCCAGTACTTC. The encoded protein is CASSPARETQYF.

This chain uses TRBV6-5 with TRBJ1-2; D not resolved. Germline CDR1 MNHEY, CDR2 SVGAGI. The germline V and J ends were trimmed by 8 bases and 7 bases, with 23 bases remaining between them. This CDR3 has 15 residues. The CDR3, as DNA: TGTGCCAGCTTAATACCATTGGTAATGGTGCTTGGCTACACCTTC. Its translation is CASLIPLVMVLGYTF.

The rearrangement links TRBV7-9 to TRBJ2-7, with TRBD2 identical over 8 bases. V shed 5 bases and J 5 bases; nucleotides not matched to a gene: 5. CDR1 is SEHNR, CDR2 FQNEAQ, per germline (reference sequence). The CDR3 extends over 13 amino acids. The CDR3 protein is CASSRGGRDEQYF. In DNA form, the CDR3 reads TGTGCCAGCAGCCGGGGGGGGAGGGACGAGCAGTACTTC. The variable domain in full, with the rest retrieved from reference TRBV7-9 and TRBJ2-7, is DTGVSQNPRHKITKRGQNVTFRCDPISEHNRLYWYRQTLGQGPEFLTYFQNEAQLEKSRLLSDRFSAERPKGSFSTLEIQRTEQGDSAMYLCASSRGGRDEQYFGPGTRLTVT.

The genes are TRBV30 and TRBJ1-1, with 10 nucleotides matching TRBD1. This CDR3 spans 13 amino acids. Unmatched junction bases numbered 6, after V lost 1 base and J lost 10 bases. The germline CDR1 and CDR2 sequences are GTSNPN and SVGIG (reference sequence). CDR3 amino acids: CAWSAGQGDGAFF. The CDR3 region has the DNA TGTGCCTGGAGTGCCGGACAGGGGGATGGAGCTTTCTTT.

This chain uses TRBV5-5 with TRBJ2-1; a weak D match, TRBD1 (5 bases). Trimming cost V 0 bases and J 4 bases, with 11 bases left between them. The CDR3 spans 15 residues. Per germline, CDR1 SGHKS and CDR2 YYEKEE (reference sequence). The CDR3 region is CASSLETETYNEQFF. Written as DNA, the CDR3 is TGTGCCAGCAGCTTGGAGACAGAGACATACAATGAGCAGTTCTTC.

In DNA form, the CDR3 reads TGTGCCAGCAGTGAGTCTGCATACACTGAAGCTTTCTTT. It codes for CASSESAYTEAFF. The chain recombines TRBV2 with TRBJ1-1; D unresolved. There are 13 residues in the CDR3. Germline values: CDR1 SNHLY, CDR2 FYNNEI. V lost 3 bases to trimming and J lost 3 bases, with 8 bases between them.

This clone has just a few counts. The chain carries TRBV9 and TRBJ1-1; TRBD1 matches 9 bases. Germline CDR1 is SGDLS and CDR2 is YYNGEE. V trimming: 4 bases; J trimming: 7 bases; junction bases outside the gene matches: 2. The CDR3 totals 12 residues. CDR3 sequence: CASSTGQGEAFF. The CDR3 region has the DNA TGTGCCAGCAGCACGGGACAGGGTGAAGCTTTCTTT.

The CDR3 here is CASSGFASGGSGHEQYF. The CDR3 DNA reads as TGTGCCAGCAGTGGCTTCGCTAGTGGAGGGAGCGGCCACGAGCAGTACTTC. The V gene is TRBV6-1, the J gene TRBJ2-7; the D gene is possibly TRBD2 (6 bases). Germline values: CDR1 MNHNS, CDR2 SASEGT. The V and J ends lost 4 bases and 5 bases respectively, with 24 bases between them. The CDR3 has 17 amino acids.

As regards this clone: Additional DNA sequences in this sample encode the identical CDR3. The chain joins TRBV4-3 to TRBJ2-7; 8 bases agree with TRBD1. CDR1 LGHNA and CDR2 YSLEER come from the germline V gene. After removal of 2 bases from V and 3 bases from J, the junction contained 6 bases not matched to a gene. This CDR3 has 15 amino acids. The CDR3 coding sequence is TGCGCCAGCAGCCAACAAAGGACAGGGAGCTACGAGCAGTACTTC. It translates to CASSQQRTGSYEQYF.

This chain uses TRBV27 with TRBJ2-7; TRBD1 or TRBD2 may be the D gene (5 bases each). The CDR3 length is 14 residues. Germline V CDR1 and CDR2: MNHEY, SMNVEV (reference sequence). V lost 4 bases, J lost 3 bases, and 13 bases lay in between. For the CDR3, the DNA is TGTGCCAGCAGTTCCGGGACCCTAGGCTACGAGCAGTACTTC. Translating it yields CASSSGTLGYEQYF.

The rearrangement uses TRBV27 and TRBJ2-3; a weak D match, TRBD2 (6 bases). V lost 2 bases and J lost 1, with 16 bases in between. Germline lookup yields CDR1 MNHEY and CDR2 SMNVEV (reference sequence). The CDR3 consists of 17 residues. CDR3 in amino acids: CASSLGGTGRGTDTQYF. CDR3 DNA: TGTGCCAGCAGTTTAGGGGGGACCGGCAGGGGCACAGATACGCAGTATTTT.

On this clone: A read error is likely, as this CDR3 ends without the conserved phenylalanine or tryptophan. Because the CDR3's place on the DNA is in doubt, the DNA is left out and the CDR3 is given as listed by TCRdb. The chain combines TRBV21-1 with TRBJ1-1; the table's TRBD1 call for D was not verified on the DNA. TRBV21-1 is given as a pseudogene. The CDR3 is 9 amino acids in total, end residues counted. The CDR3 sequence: CASSKRPRG.

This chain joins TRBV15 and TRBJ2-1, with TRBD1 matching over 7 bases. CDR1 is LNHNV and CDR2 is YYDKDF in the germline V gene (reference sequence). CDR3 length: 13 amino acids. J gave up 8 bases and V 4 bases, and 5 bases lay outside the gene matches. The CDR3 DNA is TGTGCCACCAGCACCCAGACAGGGTATGAGCAGTTCTTC. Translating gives CATSTQTGYEQFF.

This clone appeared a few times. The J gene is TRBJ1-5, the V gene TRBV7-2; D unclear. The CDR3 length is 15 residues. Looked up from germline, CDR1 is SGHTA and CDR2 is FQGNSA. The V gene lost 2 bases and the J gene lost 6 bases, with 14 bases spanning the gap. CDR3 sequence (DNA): TGTGCCAGCAGCTTATCTCGGGGATTTGTTCAGCCCCAGCATTTT. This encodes CASSLSRGFVQPQHF.

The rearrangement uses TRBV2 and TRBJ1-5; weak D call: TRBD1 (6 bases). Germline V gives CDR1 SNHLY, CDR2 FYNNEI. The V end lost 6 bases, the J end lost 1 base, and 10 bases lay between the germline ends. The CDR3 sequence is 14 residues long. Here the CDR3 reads CASSQGRSNQPQHF. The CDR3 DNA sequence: TGTGCCAGCAGCCAGGGGAGGAGCAATCAGCCCCAGCATTTT.

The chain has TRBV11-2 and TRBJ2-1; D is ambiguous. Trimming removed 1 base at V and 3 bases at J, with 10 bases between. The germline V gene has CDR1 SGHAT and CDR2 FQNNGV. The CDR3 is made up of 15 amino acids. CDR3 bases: TGTGCCAGCAGCTTAGTGGGGTCGGACTACAATGAGCAGTTCTTC. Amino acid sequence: CASSLVGSDYNEQFF. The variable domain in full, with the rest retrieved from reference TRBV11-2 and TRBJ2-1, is EAGVAQSPRYKIIEKRQSVAFWCNPISGHATLYWYQQILGQGPKLLIQFQNNGVVDDSQLPKDRFSAERLKGVDSTLKIQPAKLEDSAVYLCASSLVGSDYNEQFFGPGTRLTVL.

The CDR3 DNA sequence: TGTGCCAGCAGTTACCAGGGGGCGAACACTGAAGCTTTCTTT. It translates to CASSYQGANTEAFF. V gene TRBV6-5 combines with J gene TRBJ1-1; 8 positions match TRBD1. The V segment lost 2 bases and the J segment 1 base; nucleotides outside the gene matches: 0. The CDR3 consists of 14 residues. CDR1 and CDR2 from the germline V gene are MNHEY and SVGAGI.